Below, 11 T cell receptor beta chains from the same sample are listed, as sequenced in a study of blood T cell repertoires in COVID-19. TCRdb's table, derived via immunoSEQ multiplex PCR, lists solely in-frame clones and lacks some. The sample contains over 250,000 clones, about 87% of which appear only once. The sequenced sample consisted of PBMCs or T cells enriched from blood (not recorded which). These receptors were collected from a woman aged 50 to 60 who had recovered from COVID-19.

V usage is TRBV10-3 and J usage is TRBJ2-2; 8 bases match TRBD1. CDR1 and CDR2 (germline): ENHRY, SYGVKD. CDR3 size: 14 residues. Losses at the gene ends were 3 bases for V and 7 bases for J; bases not matched to a gene: 4. CDR3 in DNA: TGTGCCATCAGTGACAGGGGGCCTGTCGGGGAGCTGTTTTTT. Its protein product is CAISDRGPVGELFF.

This chain links TRBV30 with TRBJ1-3; weak D call: TRBD1 (5 bases). CDR1 and CDR2 from the germline V gene are GTSNPN and SVGIG (reference sequence). Trimming pared 2 bases from V and 4 bases from J, leaving 9 bases between. The CDR3 totals 13 residues. CDR3 bases: TGTGCCTGGAGTCCCACAGGAGGAAACACCATATATTTT. Protein product: CAWSPTGGNTIYF. The complete variable domain, with remaining parts taken from reference TRBV30 and TRBJ1-3, reads SQTIHQWPATLVQPVGSPLSLECTVEGTSNPNLYWYRQAAGRGLQLLFYSVGIGQISSEVPQNLSASRPQDRQFILSSKKLLLSDSGFYLCAWSPTGGNTIYFGEGSWLTVV.

The CDR3, as DNA: TGTGCCAGCGGAAGACAGTCTACCCTTGGAAACACCATATATTTT. Translated: CASGRQSTLGNTIYF. This chain uses TRBV2 with TRBJ1-3; D may be TRBD1 (5 bases). Germline CDR1 reads SNHLY; CDR2 reads FYNNEI. Trimming removed 8 bases from V and 3 bases from J, with 17 bases in between. CDR3 length equals 15 residues. Combining the CDR3 with reference TRBV2 and TRBJ1-3 gives the whole variable domain EPEVTQTPSHQVTQMGQEVILRCVPISNHLYFYWYRQILGQKVEFLVSFYNNEISEKSEIFDDQFSVERPDGSNFTLKIRSTKLEDSAMYFCASGRQSTLGNTIYFGEGSWLTVV.

V usage is TRBV7-9 and J usage is TRBJ1-5; D is perhaps TRBD1 (6 bases). CDR3 length equals 15 residues. From germline, CDR1 is SEHNR and CDR2 FQNEAQ (reference sequence). V dropped 1 base and J dropped 2 bases, with 9 bases sitting between them. CDR3 protein: CASSLVAGGNQPQHF. For the CDR3, the DNA is TGTGCCAGCAGCTTAGTTGCAGGGGGCAATCAGCCCCAGCATTTT.

The chain uses TRBV19 and TRBJ1-3; the D is unclear. There are 16 residues in the CDR3. The ends were cut back, 2 bases at V and 5 bases at J, with 16 bases in the middle. CDR1 LNHDA and CDR2 SQIVND come from the germline V gene (reference sequence). Here the CDR3 reads CASSISGGVDRNTIYF. The CDR3 DNA is TGTGCCAGTAGTATATCTGGCGGTGTGGATCGAAACACCATATATTTT.

This clone was recorded a few times. The genes are TRBV18 and TRBJ2-1; TRBD1 might be the D (5 bases). The germline V and J ends were trimmed by 6 bases and 10 bases, with 19 bases remaining between them. Germline-derived CDR1 and CDR2 are KGHSH and LQKENI. The CDR3 runs to 14 residues. The CDR3 region has the DNA TGTGCCAGCTCCCTTATGGTGGGGCTTTGGGAGCAGTTCTTC. It yields the protein CASSLMVGLWEQFF.

This chain uses TRBV2 with TRBJ1-1; tentatively, D is TRBD1 (5 bases). Per the germline V gene, CDR1 is SNHLY and CDR2 is FYNNEI. The CDR3 covers 14 residues. Trimming removed 7 bases at V and 8 bases at J, with 20 bases between. The CDR3 DNA is TGTGCCAGCACATTAACAGGAACACGGGCCGAAGCTTTCTTT. This translates into CASTLTGTRAEAFF.

The chain employs TRBV28 and TRBJ2-7, with 11 bases aligning to TRBD2. The CDR3 covers 15 residues. Germline loops: CDR1 MDHEN, CDR2 SYDVKM. V trimming: 6 bases; J trimming: 6 bases; junction bases outside the gene matches: 10. CDR3 coding DNA: TGTGCCAGCAGCCAAACACTAGCGGGAGCTTTCGAGCAGTACTTC. Protein sequence: CASSQTLAGAFEQYF.

The chain combines TRBV6-2 or TRBV6-3 with TRBJ1-1; unclear D gene. Trimming took off 2 bases at V and 3 bases at J, with 4 bases between the two ends. This CDR3 is 12 amino acids long. Per germline, CDR1 MNHEY and CDR2 SVGEGT. CDR3 nucleotides: TGTGCCAGCAGTTACCCGTACACTGAAGCTTTCTTT. Its protein product is CASSYPYTEAFF.

The chain is built from TRBV27 and TRBJ2-7, with 7 bases lining up with TRBD2. The CDR3 is 12 residues long. The germline CDR1 and CDR2 sequences are MNHEY and SMNVEV (reference sequence). The trim removed 2 bases at V and 6 bases at J, leaving 1 base unmatched. CDR3 loop: CASSLGGGEQYF. The CDR3 nucleotides read TGTGCCAGCAGTTTAGGCGGGGGCGAGCAGTACTTC.

This chain links TRBV4-1 with TRBJ2-1; TRBD1 matches 7 bases. V lost 3 bases and J lost 0; bases outside the gene matches: 8. The CDR3 has 17 residues. The V gene's germline CDR1 is MGHRA and CDR2 YSYEKL. The CDR3 DNA follows: TGCGCCAGCAGCCACGAAGACAGGGTAAGCTCCTACAATGAGCAGTTCTTC. Protein: CASSHEDRVSSYNEQFF.